The source of this T cell receptor beta chain is a study of OX40 agonist ivuxolimab in advanced cancers. Study-level information: Partial responses were recorded for three patients, including one with hepatocellular carcinoma and two with cutaneous melanoma.

The CDR3 has 14 amino acids. Looked up from germline, CDR1 is KGHSH and CDR2 is LQKENI. Trimming at V came to 2 bases and at J to 6 bases, leaving 5 bases not matched to a gene. Only in-frame clones appear in the TCRdb table, and some are missing; sequencing was by immunoSEQ multiplex PCR. The sample shows roughly 100,000 clones, 90% of them seen only once. The TCR comes from an adult with an advanced solid tumor such as melanoma, head and neck, liver or kidney cancer. The sequencing used CD4+ or CD8+ T cells sorted from blood, collected in a trial of the OX40 agonist ivuxolimab. This rearrangement joins TRBV18 to TRBJ1-1, with TRBD1 matching over 8 bases. The CDR3 coding sequence is TGTGCCAGCTCACCAACCGGACAGGGTTCTGAAGCTTTCTTT. Residues: CASSPTGQGSEAFF.